This T cell receptor beta chain was captured by sequencing in a study of T cells in Graves' hyperthyroidism and ophthalmopathy. This clonotype was observed at least ten times. The CDR3 loop spans 14 amino acids. Trimming at V came to 6 bases and at J to 12 bases, leaving 14 bases not matched to a gene. The germline gives CDR1 DFQATT, CDR2 SNEGSKA (reference sequence). Researchers took RNA transcripts and amplified the TCR beta CDR3 regions from them. HTBI primers were the set used in a first-round RT-PCR of the TCR CDR3. TCRdb reprocessed the multiplex PCR reads via MiXCR and lists one record per CDR3 protein. Among about 300,000 distinct CDR3 sequences, approximately 12% were seen once, and the ten largest hold approximately 7.8%. The study excluded patients with uncontrolled infection, other autoimmune disease, pregnancy or lactation.

The material sequenced was blood. This chain joins TRBV20-1 and TRBJ2-1; 10 bases map to TRBD1. The sequence came from a woman aged 25-40 years with Graves' hyperthyroidism that later progressed to Graves' ophthalmopathy. The CDR3 loop is CSADGQGGGLWQFF. Written as DNA, the CDR3 is TGCAGTGCGGACGGACAGGGGGGCGGATTATGGCAGTTCTTC.